Following are 12 T cell receptor beta chains from one sample sequenced in a study of breast tumors, draining lymph nodes, adjacent tissues. Axillary draining lymph nodes of breast cancer patients supplied the node samples. TCRdb reanalysed the multiplex PCR reads using MiXCR and keeps one entry per CDR3 protein. The repertoire holds around 230,000 distinct CDR3 sequences, with about 34% as singletons. The source material was axillary lymph node tissue. These receptors were collected from a female donor with breast cancer. Some clones in this sample may be carry-over from other donors' samples.

This clonotype was recorded many times. The V and J genes are TRBV20-1 and TRBJ2-7; the match to TRBD2 covers 10 bases. Per germline, CDR1 DFQATT and CDR2 SNEGSKA (reference sequence). The junction had 5 bases not matched to a gene; V was cut back by 3 bases and J by 3 bases. The CDR3 has 14 amino acids. For the CDR3, the DNA is TGCAGTGCTAGTCTGGCTAGCGGGGGCTACGAGCAGTACTTC. Its protein is CSASLASGGYEQYF.

This clonotype was recorded many times. The chain employs TRBV7-3 and TRBJ1-1; no reliable D call. CDR3 length: 13 residues. Germline CDR1 is SGHTA and CDR2 is FQGTGA. Trimming removed 2 bases at V and 5 bases at J, with 9 bases between. This CDR3 reads CASSLSGLTEAFF. The DNA of the CDR3 is TGTGCCAGCAGCTTATCGGGGTTAACTGAAGCTTTCTTT.

This clonotype was seen ten or more times. J is TRBJ1-6 and V is TRBV6-6; D not resolved. CDR1 is MNHNY and CDR2 is SVGAGI in the germline V gene (reference sequence). The CDR3 totals 12 residues. The V gene lost 7 bases and the J gene lost 13 bases, with 14 bases spanning the gap. The CDR3 loop reads CASMRTLGPLHF. The CDR3 DNA follows: TGTGCCAGCATGAGGACCCTCGGGCCCCTCCACTTT.

A few counts support this clonotype. The chain recombines TRBV29-1 with TRBJ2-5; 8 nucleotides agree with TRBD2. Germline loops: CDR1 SQVTM, CDR2 ANQGSEA. The CDR3 totals 16 residues. J was trimmed by 4 bases and V by 2 bases; bases with no gene match: 12. CDR3 region: CSVERGLVVPPETQYF. The DNA for the CDR3 is TGCAGCGTTGAAAGGGGACTAGTGGTCCCCCCAGAGACCCAGTACTTC.

This clonotype was seen many times. This chain links TRBV4-1 with TRBJ2-2, with a possible D match to TRBD2 (5 bases). CDR1 is MGHRA, CDR2 YSYEKL, per germline. V was pared by 0 bases and J by 0 bases, with 11 bases between. There are 17 residues in the CDR3. The CDR3 region has the DNA TGCGCCAGCAGCCAAGACCGGGATCGCGCGAACACCGGGGAGCTGTTTTTT. It specifies CASSQDRDRANTGELFF.

Many counts were recorded for this clonotype. The chain couples TRBV7-2 to TRBJ2-3; 12 bases are a match to TRBD2. Germline V CDR1 and CDR2: SGHTA, FQGNSA. The CDR3 spans 16 residues. V lost 1 base, J lost 3 bases, and 2 bases stayed unmatched. This CDR3 reads CASSLVLAGGTDTQYF. CDR3 DNA sequence: TGTGCCAGCAGCTTAGTACTAGCGGGGGGTACAGATACGCAGTATTTT.

This clonotype came up many times. The chain employs TRBV7-2 and TRBJ1-2; unclear D gene. CDR3 length: 13 amino acids. From germline, CDR1 is SGHTA and CDR2 FQGNSA. Trimming left V 5 bases short and J 4 bases short, with 11 bases between. CDR3 sequence: CASSPSSLYGYTF. The CDR3 DNA reads TGTGCCAGCAGCCCCTCCAGTCTCTATGGCTACACCTTC.

The chain has TRBV7-3 and TRBJ2-4; TRBD1 might be the D (6 bases). The CDR3 is 14 amino acids. Trimming removed 4 bases from V and 8 bases from J, with 15 bases in between. CDR1 is SGHTA and CDR2 is FQGTGA in the germline V gene. The CDR3 region has the DNA TGTGCCAGCAGCTCACAGGGTATAGAAGACATTCAGTACTTC. Amino acids: CASSSQGIEDIQYF.

In its sample, this clonotype was seen many times. V usage is TRBV19 and J usage is TRBJ2-5; D unclear. The ends were cut back, 9 bases at V and 3 bases at J, with 14 bases in the middle. This CDR3 contains 13 residues. Germline CDR1 and CDR2: LNHDA and SQIVND (reference sequence). In nucleotides, the CDR3 is TGTGCCAGCAGATGGTCCTACGAAGAGACCCAGTACTTC. Translated, it gives CASRWSYEETQYF. The full variable domain, rest sourced from reference TRBV19 and TRBJ2-5, is DGGITQSPKYLFRKEGQNVTLSCEQNLNHDAMYWYRQDPGQGLRLIYYSQIVNDFQKGDIAEGYSVSREKKESFPLTVTSAQKNPTAFYLCASRWSYEETQYFGPGTRLLVL.

This clonotype has ten or more counts. The J gene is TRBJ2-6, the V gene TRBV19; a weak D match, TRBD1 (6 bases). Trimming left V 5 bases short and J 1 base short, with 9 bases between. This CDR3 has 15 amino acids. Germline CDR1 LNHDA, CDR2 SQIVND (reference sequence). CDR3 in amino acids: CASSLTGSGANVLTF. The CDR3 DNA sequence: TGTGCCAGTAGTCTTACAGGGTCTGGGGCCAACGTCCTGACTTTC.

This clonotype was picked up one time. CDR3 amino acids: CASSEARAGGHSGYTF. CDR3 sequence (DNA): TGTGCCAGCAGTGAAGCTCGGGCGGGGGGCCATTCGGGCTACACCTTC. J is TRBJ1-2 and V is TRBV2, with D possibly TRBD1 on 6 matching bases. The germline V gene encodes CDR1 SNHLY and CDR2 FYNNEI. This CDR3 has 16 residues. The V gene lost 0 bases and the J gene lost 8 bases, with 19 bases spanning the gap.

This clonotype has just a few counts. This chain connects TRBV6-2 or TRBV6-3 to TRBJ2-3; unclear D gene. Trimming removed 5 bases from V and 0 bases from J, with 6 bases in between. Germline-derived CDR1 and CDR2 are MNHEY and SVGEGT. The CDR3 is 13 amino acids. The CDR3 sequence: CASSQLSTDTQYF. The DNA of the CDR3 is TGTGCCAGCAGTCAACTAAGCACAGATACGCAGTATTTT.